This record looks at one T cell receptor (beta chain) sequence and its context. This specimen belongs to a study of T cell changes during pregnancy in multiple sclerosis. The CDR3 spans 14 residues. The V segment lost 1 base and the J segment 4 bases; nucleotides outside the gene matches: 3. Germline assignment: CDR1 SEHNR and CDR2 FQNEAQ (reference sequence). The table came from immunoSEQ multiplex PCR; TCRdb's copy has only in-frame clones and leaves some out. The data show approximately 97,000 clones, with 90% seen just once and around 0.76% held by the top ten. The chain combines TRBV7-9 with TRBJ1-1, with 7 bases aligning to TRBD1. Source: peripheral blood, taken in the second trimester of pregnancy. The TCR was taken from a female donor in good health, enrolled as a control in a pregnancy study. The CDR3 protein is CASSLGAGGTEAFF. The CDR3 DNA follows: TGTGCCAGCAGCTTAGGGGCAGGGGGCACTGAAGCTTTCTTT.